This T cell receptor (beta chain) was identified during a study of CD8+ T cells in alopecia areata. The germline CDR1 and CDR2 sequences are MNHEY and SMNVEV (reference sequence). With V trimmed by 5 bases and J by 8 bases, 6 bases remained unmatched. This CDR3 has 14 residues. cDNA prepared by RNA extraction and subsequent reverse transcription served as the template for sequencing. Assay used: immunoSEQ multiplex PCR; TCRdb lists only in-frame clones, some missing. The sample shows some 150,000 clones, roughly 61% of them seen only once. Sequencing was performed on CD4+ T cells sorted from blood, taken at week 0. The clonotype comes from a human donor with alopecia areata. The V gene is TRBV27, the J gene TRBJ1-4; 9 nucleotides line up with TRBD1. This CDR3 reads CASSQTGGREKLFF. In DNA, the CDR3 is TGTGCCAGCAGTCAAACAGGGGGCAGGGAAAAACTGTTTTTT. The variable domain in full, with the rest retrieved from reference TRBV27 and TRBJ1-4, is EAQVTQNPRYLITVTGKKLTVTCSQNMNHEYMSWYRQDPGLGLRQIYYSMNVEVTDKGDVPEGYKVSRKEKRNFPLILESPSPNQTSLYFCASSQTGGREKLFFGSGTQLSVL.